These T cell receptor beta chains were read from a single sample in a study of early T cells in non-severe SARS-CoV-2 infection. In TCRdb, the 5' RACE reads were re-called with MiXCR into one record per CDR3 protein. The table has roughly 56,000 distinct CDR3 sequences, roughly 8.2% seen once. The material sequenced was whole blood. The receptors were sampled from an adult who was a healthcare worker with PCR-confirmed SARS-CoV-2 infection or an uninfected control (not recorded which). Each CDR3 is given with its conserved first and last residue. The D gene is left open where the match is weak. Clone size appears in some rows only: once, few, many, or a class for an expanded clone.

J | V | D | size | CDR3 | DNA
TRBJ2-7 | TRBV7-2 | NA | few | CASSPETNPYEQYF | TGTGCCAGCAGCCCAGAGACTAATCCCTACGAGCAGTACTTC
TRBJ2-1 | TRBV6-6 | TRBD2 | many | CASRDRAGGAYNEQFF | TGTGCCAGCAGGGACCGAGCGGGAGGGGCCTACAATGAGCAGTTCTTC
TRBJ2-7 | TRBV20-1 | NA | NA | CSALRPESGSSSSYEQYF | TGCAGTGCTCTACGACCGGAGTCCGGATCTTCGAGCTCCTACGAGCAGTACTTC
TRBJ1-6 | TRBV11-2 | NA | few | CASSFSDSNSPLHF | TGTGCCAGCAGCTTCTCGGACAGTAATTCACCCCTCCACTTT
TRBJ2-1 | TRBV25-1 | TRBD2 | many | CASRAPLAGNNEQFF | TGTGCCAGCAGGGCCCCGCTAGCGGGAAACAATGAGCAGTTCTTC
TRBJ2-1 | TRBV5-1 | NA | NA | CASSLSEYNEQFF | TGCGCCAGCAGCTTGTCCGAATACAATGAGCAGTTCTTC
TRBJ2-6 | TRBV11-2 | NA | few | CASSLDQGGSGANVLTF | TGTGCCAGCAGCTTAGATCAAGGAGGGTCTGGGGCCAACGTCCTGACTTTC
TRBJ2-1 | TRBV11-2 | NA | many | CASSLVQLGYNEQFF | TGTGCCAGCAGCTTAGTCCAGTTGGGCTACAATGAGCAGTTCTTC
TRBJ2-1 | TRBV27 | TRBD1 | NA | CASSYGQGFKDEQFF | TGTGCCAGCAGTTACGGACAGGGTTTTAAAGATGAGCAGTTCTTC
TRBJ2-3 | TRBV7-3 | TRBD2 | few | CASSTGASGSADTQYF | TGTGCCAGCAGCACGGGAGCTAGCGGGAGTGCAGATACGCAGTATTTT
TRBJ2-1 | TRBV29-1 | NA | many | CSALGGSAQFF | TGCAGCGCGTTAGGAGGGTCGGCGCAGTTCTTC
TRBJ2-3 | TRBV18 | NA | many | CASSPPGRTDTQYF | TGTGCCAGCTCACCACCGGGCCGCACAGATACGCAGTATTTT
TRBJ1-2 | TRBV6-5 | TRBD1 | NA | CASSYGGGGANYGYTF | TGTGCCAGCAGTTACGGAGGAGGGGGCGCAAACTATGGCTACACCTTC
TRBJ1-3 | TRBV5-1 | NA | NA | CASSADTTSGNTIYF | TGCGCCAGCAGCGCGGACACCACCTCTGGAAACACCATATATTTT
TRBJ2-3 | TRBV20-1 | TRBD1 | NA | CSASRTGDSADTQYF | TGCAGTGCCTCGAGGACAGGGGATAGTGCAGATACGCAGTATTTT
TRBJ2-1 | TRBV20-1 | TRBD2 | NA | CSARDQRAGGYNEQFF | TGCAGTGCTAGAGATCAACGGGCGGGAGGTTACAATGAGCAGTTCTTC
TRBJ2-7 | TRBV12-3/TRBV12-4 | NA | many | CASSKGLSYYEQYF | TGTGCCAGCAGTAAAGGGCTCAGCTACTACGAGCAGTACTTC
TRBJ1-2 | TRBV28 | NA | few | CASRATGTAYGYTF | TGTGCCAGCAGGGCCACCGGGACGGCTTATGGCTACACCTTC
TRBJ2-7 | TRBV18 | NA | few | CASSPQGAGTRLEQYF | TGTGCCAGCTCACCACAGGGGGCAGGGACTAGACTCGAGCAGTACTTC
TRBJ2-3 | TRBV12-3/TRBV12-4 | NA | NA | CASRAFRTDTQYF | TGTGCCAGCCGGGCCTTCCGCACAGATACGCAGTATTTT
TRBJ2-7 | TRBV20-1 | TRBD1 | NA | CSARTGEVRWEQYF | TGCAGTGCGAGGACAGGGGAGGTTAGGTGGGAGCAGTACTTC
TRBJ2-1 | TRBV11-2 | NA | few | CASSPLEMSSYNEQFF | TGTGCCAGCAGCCCCTTGGAAATGAGCTCCTACAATGAGCAGTTCTTC
TRBJ1-6 | TRBV30 | NA | NA | CAWRQAVGALHF | TGTGCCTGGAGGCAGGCCGTCGGGGCCCTCCACTTT
TRBJ2-2 | TRBV5-6 | TRBD2 | NA | CASSTLPGLGTGELFF | TGTGCCAGCAGCACCCTGCCGGGACTAGGCACCGGGGAGCTGTTTTTT
TRBJ1-3 | TRBV3-1 | NA | NA | CASSRNMDTIYF | TGTGCCAGCAGCCGAAATATGGACACCATATATTTT
TRBJ1-6 | TRBV9 | TRBD1 | NA | CASSAGTGLSPLHF | TGTGCCAGCAGTGCCGGGACAGGCCTTTCACCCCTCCACTTT
TRBJ2-1 | TRBV7-2 | TRBD2 | NA | CASSPRTSGVTYNEQFF | TGTGCCAGCAGCCCCCGGACTAGCGGGGTAACCTACAATGAGCAGTTCTTC
TRBJ1-1 | TRBV29-1 | TRBD1 | many | CSVIPGGTEAFF | TGCAGCGTCATCCCAGGGGGTACTGAAGCTTTCTTT
TRBJ2-7 | TRBV5-1 | TRBD2 | once | CASSLIPSGSLYEQYF | TGCGCCAGCAGCCTGATCCCTAGCGGGAGTCTCTACGAGCAGTACTTC
TRBJ1-4 | TRBV30 | TRBD1 | NA | CASPRQGSDEKLFF | TGTGCCTCCCCCCGACAGGGATCAGATGAAAAACTGTTTTTT
TRBJ1-1 | TRBV9 | TRBD1 | NA | CASSSARTGDAFF | TGTGCCAGCAGCTCCGCGAGGACAGGGGATGCTTTCTTT
TRBJ2-3 | TRBV5-1 | NA | NA | CASSFRRSTDTQYF | TGCGCCAGCAGCTTCAGGAGATCCACAGATACGCAGTATTTT
TRBJ1-2 | TRBV29-1 | NA | many | CSVPVLLPYGYTF | TGCAGCGTTCCGGTTCTCCTACCGTATGGCTACACCTTC
TRBJ2-7 | TRBV19 | NA | NA | CATSPLDSYEQYF | TGTGCCACCTCTCCCCTAGACAGCTACGAGCAGTACTTC
TRBJ2-7 | TRBV12-5 | TRBD1 | many | CASGSRTGPYEQYF | TGTGCTAGTGGTTCCCGGACAGGCCCCTACGAGCAGTACTTC
TRBJ2-5 | TRBV12-3/TRBV12-4 | NA | few | CASRAQETQYF | TGTGCCAGCAGAGCCCAAGAGACCCAGTACTTC
TRBJ2-7 | TRBV19 | NA | NA | CASSIGCVRADISLREQYF | TGTGCCAGTAGTATAGGGTGCGTGCGGGCCGATATCTCCCTACGCGAGCAGTACTTC
TRBJ1-6 | TRBV20-1 | TRBD1 | few | CSAPGQGAMPGSPLHF | TGCAGCGCGCCGGGACAGGGGGCGATGCCCGGTTCACCCCTCCACTTT
TRBJ2-2 | TRBV24-1 | TRBD2 | few | CATSDPTSGRAGELFF | TGTGCCACCAGTGATCCAACTAGCGGGAGGGCCGGGGAGCTGTTTTTT
TRBJ1-6 | TRBV5-6 | NA | many | CASSSGDRRNSPLHF | TGTGCCAGCAGCTCGGGGGACCGACGGAATTCACCCCTCCACTTT
TRBJ1-6 | TRBV2 | TRBD1 | few | CASSVQGSSYNSPLHF | TGTGCCAGCAGTGTACAGGGGAGCTCCTATAATTCACCCCTCCACTTT
TRBJ2-7 | TRBV20-1 | TRBD2 | NA | CSALRPSGGSYEQYF | TGCAGTGCGCTCCGCCCTAGCGGGGGGTCCTACGAGCAGTACTTC
TRBJ1-1 | TRBV12-3/TRBV12-4 | NA | many | CASHRMNTEAFF | TGTGCCTCGCACAGGATGAACACTGAAGCTTTCTTT
TRBJ1-2 | TRBV6-5 | TRBD1 | many | CASSSPGQGNYGYTF | TGTGCCAGCAGTTCCCCCGGACAGGGAAACTATGGCTACACCTTC
TRBJ2-3 | TRBV6-1 | TRBD2 | NA | CASSEARGTRGILNTQYF | TGTGCCAGCAGTGAAGCGCGTGGGACTAGGGGGATACTCAATACGCAGTATTTT
TRBJ2-3 | TRBV27 | NA | large | CASSLWAIGADTQYF | TGTGCCAGCAGTTTATGGGCCATTGGGGCAGATACGCAGTATTTT
TRBJ2-5 | TRBV3-1 | NA | NA | CASSQTSRGTQYF | TGTGCCAGCAGCCAAACATCTCGCGGGACCCAGTACTTC
TRBJ2-7 | TRBV11-2 | NA | NA | CASSLDYSYEQYF | TGTGCCAGCAGCTTGGACTACTCCTACGAGCAGTACTTC
TRBJ2-7 | TRBV11-2 | NA | many | CASSPSGLTGFYEQYF | TGTGCCAGCAGCCCGTCGGGACTGACCGGTTTCTACGAGCAGTACTTC
TRBJ1-1 | TRBV18 | TRBD1 | many | CASSPTGDTDTEAFF | TGTGCCAGCTCACCGACAGGGGATACGGACACTGAAGCTTTCTTT
TRBJ2-2 | TRBV29-1 | NA | NA | CSATGQNTGELFF | TGCAGCGCTACCGGACAGAACACCGGGGAGCTGTTTTTT